This T cell receptor (beta chain) was captured by sequencing in a study of blood T cell repertoires in COVID-19 (dated by TCRdb to about 2020). Looking at the study overall: Samples covering the acute and convalescent phases of COVID-19 were provided by collaborators in the United States, Italy and Spain. The material from the prospective study consisted of cDNA or gDNA derived from T cells, B-cell-depleted T cells, or PBMCs. Subjects who had been exposed to COVID-19, were actively infected with it, or had recovered from it provided the deeply sampled blood TCRbeta repertoires that made up the dataset. The repertoires were released in a freely available public database intended as a resource for research on the immune response to SARS-CoV-2. The samples were drawn from the first 160 participants of the ongoing ImmuneRACE study and from about 1,200 subjects provided by 6 global collaborators. The sample metadata nearly always contained a de-identified subject ID, COVID-19 status, age in years and sex. Where available, HLA class I and class II types were obtained from metadata supplied by the sample provider rather than from assay-based typing. Here is what the overall study found, with its caveats: The quantity of clinical and demographic metadata differed by source and by participant and was supplied without curation.

Enrolling through a virtual design, the prospective study's participants ranged in age from roughly 18 to 100 years and lived across 24 United States geographic areas. In the prospective study, participants were assigned to cohorts based on the clinical history participants reported in a screening survey and a study questionnaire. ImmuneRACE Cohort 3 recovered participants were defined by two consecutive negative NP/OP PCR tests, healthcare professional clearance, or symptom resolution. In the prospective study, whole blood, serum and a nasopharyngeal or oropharyngeal swab were collected from each participant by mobile phlebotomists. Over a roughly two-month period, participants in the prospective study had the option of providing additional blood draws and questionnaires. Blood samples from the prospective study were shipped frozen or at room temperature prior to DNA extraction. Reading the germline V gene gives CDR1 SGHDN and CDR2 FVKESK. The junction shows trimming of 1 base on V and 4 bases on J, plus 23 bases between the germline ends. The CDR3 runs 19 residues from the cysteine to the phenylalanine. Kept here is only the CDR3 DNA, which spans 57 bases and is read in frame from base 1.

The immunoSEQ Assay, a bias-controlled multiplex PCR, was used to amplify TCRbeta CDR3 regions from genomic DNA. The authors processed their data as follows. Nucleated cell counts per sample were estimated from amplification of reference gene primers within the assay. To quantify the absolute abundance of each unique TCRbeta CDR3 rearrangement, sequence reads were collapsed and filtered. For each sample, productive Simpson clonality was calculated by taking the square root of Simpson's diversity index across productive rearrangements. TCRdb stores this immuneACCESS table with in-frame sequences only. Part of the clones is absent; in the studies checked, under half of the shortfall reflects unresolved V genes, and no reason is known for the rest. Clone size and V and J calls were adopted from that table, with D and trimming inferred from the DNA. The sample table contains almost 500,000 clones; only one count was recorded for 75% to 90% of them. The ten largest clones add up to approximately 8.3% of the sample.

With respect to this clone: What antigen it recognizes has not been identified. Base-call qualities are not available, and no considerably larger clone is one nucleotide away.

This receptor was taken from a woman aged 55 to 70 who had recovered from COVID-19. The chain is encoded by TRBV14 joined to TRBJ2-1; a tentative D match to TRBD2 spans 6 bases. Specimen: PBMCs or T cells enriched from blood (not recorded which). The nucleotides are TGTGCCAGCAGCCAAGGTTACTACCGGGACGGGAGTCAATACAATGAGCAGTTCTTC. Its protein product is CASSQGYYRDGSQYNEQFF.